This T cell receptor (beta chain) is drawn from a study of blood T cell repertoires in COVID-19. Assay used: immunoSEQ multiplex PCR; TCRdb lists only in-frame clones, some missing. Of roughly 150,000 clones in the sample, 80% to 90% were seen once. J was trimmed by 6 bases and V by 6 bases; bases with no gene match: 12. The germline V gene has CDR1 MNHEY and CDR2 SMNVEV (reference sequence). This CDR3 has 15 residues. The sequenced sample consisted of peripheral blood. The chain has TRBV27 and TRBJ2-7; 9 bases fit TRBD1. This receptor was identified in a woman between 35 and 50 years old with acute or convalescent COVID-19. The DNA for the CDR3 is TGTGCCAGCAGACACTGGGACAGGGACGAGTCCGAGCAGTACTTC. It codes for CASRHWDRDESEQYF.